Listed below are T cell receptor beta chains from one sample, sequenced in a study of blood T cell repertoires in COVID-19. Repertoires were generated with immunoSEQ multiplex PCR, while TCRdb's copy carries only in-frame clones and drops some. The table has fewer than 110,000 clones, around four fifths seen once. Sequencing input: peripheral blood. The origin of the receptors is a man aged 65 to 79 with acute or convalescent COVID-19. Both conserved end residues are part of each CDR3. A D gene is named only where the DNA matches it firmly. Expanded clones get a size class; other rows say once, few or many, or leave the size out.

v_gene	abundance	d_gene	j_gene	CDR3nt	CDR3aa
TRBV18	once	TRBD1	TRBJ2-1	TGTGCCAGCTCACCATCGGGGACAGGGCCGTTAAATGAGCAGTTCTTC	CASSPSGTGPLNEQFF
TRBV12-3/TRBV12-4	.	.	TRBJ2-2	TGTGCCAGCACCAGGACCAGCGGCGGGGAGCTGTTTTTT	CASTRTSGGELFF
TRBV15	.	TRBD2	TRBJ2-3	TGTGCCACCAGCAGAGACCGGGGGGGCCTGACAGATACGCAGTATTTT	CATSRDRGGLTDTQYF
TRBV2	.	TRBD1	TRBJ2-6	TGTGCCAGCGGGACAGGTCCTAGTGGGGCCAACGTCCTGACTTTC	CASGTGPSGANVLTF
TRBV4-1	.	.	TRBJ2-1	TGCGCCAGCAGCGAAGCTTCGGTCGATGAGCAGTTCTTC	CASSEASVDEQFF
TRBV6-2/TRBV6-3	.	TRBD1	TRBJ1-5	TGTGCCAGCAGTAGCGGACAGGGACTATTCCAGCCCCAGCATTTT	CASSSGQGLFQPQHF
TRBV6-2/TRBV6-3	.	TRBD2	TRBJ2-3	TGTGCCAGCAGTTACTCGACTAGCATTCAAGATACGCAGTATTTT	CASSYSTSIQDTQYF
TRBV5-6	.	TRBD1	TRBJ1-4	TGTGCCAGCAGCTTCGGGACAGGGGAGGGTCCAAATGAAAAACTGTTTTTT	CASSFGTGEGPNEKLFF
TRBV7-9	.	TRBD1	TRBJ1-2	TGTGCCAGCAGCCCAGACAGGGTGGAAGGCTACACCTTC	CASSPDRVEGYTF
TRBV5-1	.	TRBD1	TRBJ2-2	TGCGCCAGCAGCTTCGGACAGGGTGGGGGCACCGGGGAGCTGTTTTTT	CASSFGQGGGTGELFF
TRBV11-2	once	TRBD2	TRBJ2-1	TGTGCCAGCAGCCGTGGACTAGAGGGTGAGCAGTTCTTC	CASSRGLEGEQFF
TRBV7-8	.	TRBD1	TRBJ1-6	TGTGCCAGCAGCCCGTTAATTCGAGGACGGGACAGCGTGGGTTCACCCCTCCACTTT	CASSPLIRGRDSVGSPLHF
TRBV18	.	.	TRBJ2-7	TGTGCCAGCTCACCGGATTGGGGGGGGGCATACGAGCAGTACTTC	CASSPDWGGAYEQYF
TRBV19	few	TRBD1	TRBJ1-2	TGTGCCAGTAGTATGGACAGGGGTTCCGTGGCTGGCTACACCTTC	CASSMDRGSVAGYTF
TRBV5-8	.	TRBD1	TRBJ1-1	TGTGCCAGCAGCGACGGGACAGGGTTAGGAGCTGAAGCTTTCTTT	CASSDGTGLGAEAFF
TRBV2	.	.	TRBJ2-5	TGTGCCAGCGGACTACAAGAGACCCAGTACTTC	CASGLQETQYF
TRBV7-8	.	.	TRBJ2-2	TGTGCCAGCAGCTTAGGGGACATTTACACCGGGGAGCTGTTTTTT	CASSLGDIYTGELFF
TRBV6-6	once	.	TRBJ1-3	TGTGCCAGCAGTGGGGGGACCTCTGGAAACACCATATATTTT	CASSGGTSGNTIYF
TRBV2	.	.	TRBJ1-5	TGTGCCAGCACGGGGGATACCGGGGCTCAGCCCCAGCATTTT	CASTGDTGAQPQHF
TRBV6-2/TRBV6-3	.	TRBD1	TRBJ1-1	TGTGCCAGCAGTTACCAGGGGGAATCTGAAGCTTTCTTT	CASSYQGESEAFF
TRBV6-6	.	.	TRBJ1-3	TGTGCCAGCAGTGCCCGGGACTCCATCTCTGGAAACACCATATATTTT	CASSARDSISGNTIYF
TRBV7-2	.	TRBD1	TRBJ1-2	TGTGCCAGCAGCCTCAATCGACAGGGGATATATGGCTACACCTTC	CASSLNRQGIYGYTF
TRBV12-1	.	.	TRBJ1-3	TGTGCCAGCAGCTTGCCCACCGCGACAGGCTCTGGAAACACCATATATTTT	CASSLPTATGSGNTIYF
TRBV4-2	.	TRBD1	TRBJ2-7	TGTGCCAGCAGCTACGGGACAGGGGGCCTATCCTACGAGCAGTACTTC	CASSYGTGGLSYEQYF
TRBV3-1/TRBV3-2	few	.	TRBJ1-1	TGTGCCAGCAGCCAAGACGGTGAGAACACTGAAGCTTTCTTT	CASSQDGENTEAFF
TRBV6-2/TRBV6-3	.	TRBD1	TRBJ1-4	TGTGCCAGCAGTCGTCAGGGGGCAGCTAATGAAAAACTGTTTTTT	CASSRQGAANEKLFF
TRBV15	few	.	TRBJ2-1	TGTGCCACCAGCAGGAAGGGGGGGGTGTACAATGAGCAGTTCTTC	CATSRKGGVYNEQFF
TRBV20-1	.	.	TRBJ2-5	TGCAGTGCTAGACCAGAAGAGACCCAGTACTTC	CSARPEETQYF
TRBV5-1	.	.	TRBJ2-1	TGCGCCAGCAGCTTGGCCTCAGTGGCGGATGAGCAGTTCTTC	CASSLASVADEQFF
TRBV19	once	.	TRBJ1-1	TGTGCCAGTAGTAAACAAGCGGGGAATTGGGGCACTGAAGCTTTCTTT	CASSKQAGNWGTEAFF
TRBV2	.	TRBD1	TRBJ2-7	TGTGCCAGCAGGGAACAGGGGCCCTCCCACGAGCAGTACTTC	CASREQGPSHEQYF
TRBV7-9	.	.	TRBJ1-2	TGTGCCAGCAGCTTAGAGGGGACTAACTATGGCTACACCTTC	CASSLEGTNYGYTF
TRBV7-2	.	TRBD2	TRBJ2-2	TGTGCCAGCAGCAAGGGACTAGCGGGGGGGAAACTCCCCGGGGAGCTGTTTTTT	CASSKGLAGGKLPGELFF
TRBV6-4	.	.	TRBJ1-2	TGTGCCAGCAGAACGGCTAACTATGGCTACACCTTC	CASRTANYGYTF
TRBV6-6	.	TRBD1	TRBJ2-5	TGTGCCAGCTGGGGACAGGGTAATCAAGAGACCCAGTACTTC	CASWGQGNQETQYF
TRBV3-1/TRBV3-2	.	.	TRBJ2-3	TGTGCCAGCAGCCAAGCCAGCGGCACAGATACGCAGTATTTT	CASSQASGTDTQYF
TRBV27	.	TRBD1	TRBJ2-7	TGTGCCAGCAGTTCTGGACAGGTCTCCTACGAGCAGTACTTC	CASSSGQVSYEQYF
TRBV24-1	.	TRBD2	TRBJ2-3	TGTGCCACTTCGACTAGCGGACTCACAGATACGCAGTATTTT	CATSTSGLTDTQYF
TRBV5-5	.	.	TRBJ1-1	TGTGCCAGCAGCTTGGCCGGGTCAGACACTGAAGCTTTCTTT	CASSLAGSDTEAFF
TRBV10-3	.	TRBD1	TRBJ2-1	TGTGCCATCTTTGACGACAGGGTCCCCTACAATGAGCAGTTCTTC	CAIFDDRVPYNEQFF
TRBV6-5	.	.	TRBJ1-2	TGTGCCAGCAGTTACGGACATCTCCCTAACTATGGCTACACCTTC	CASSYGHLPNYGYTF
TRBV10-2	.	TRBD1	TRBJ1-3	TGCGCCACCCGGGACAGACCTGGAAACACCATATATTTT	CATRDRPGNTIYF
TRBV5-1	.	TRBD2	TRBJ2-7	TGCGCCAGCAGAACCGGCCTAGCGGGGGGGGTAACCTACGGGCAGTACTTC	CASRTGLAGGVTYGQYF
TRBV2	.	TRBD1	TRBJ2-2	TGTGCCAGCAGTGTTGGACAGGCCAACACCGGGGAGCTGTTTTTT	CASSVGQANTGELFF
TRBV5-1	once	TRBD1	TRBJ1-4	TGCGCCAGCAGCGGCGGACAGGGACTTAATGAAAAACTGTTTTTT	CASSGGQGLNEKLFF
TRBV20-1	.	.	TRBJ1-1	TGCAGTGTGGAGGGGGGGCCTGAAGCTTTCTTT	CSVEGGPEAFF
TRBV19	.	.	TRBJ1-2	TGTGCCAGTAGTATTATAGGGCAGTCCTGGGGCGGCTACACCTTC	CASSIIGQSWGGYTF
TRBV13	.	.	TRBJ2-7	TGTGCCAGCAGCTTAGGCCGCGGAGACGAGCAGTACTTC	CASSLGRGDEQYF
TRBV23-1	.	.	TRBJ2-7	TGCGCCAGCAGTCAGGCCGAGCAGTACTTC	CASSQAEQYF
TRBV20-1	.	.	TRBJ1-2	TGCAGTGCAGGGGAGGCAGTTGGCTACACCTTC	CSAGEAVGYTF
TRBV3-1/TRBV3-2	.	.	TRBJ2-3	TGTGCCAGCAGCCAAATAGCCGAGTGGCAGTATTTT	CASSQIAEWQYF
TRBV10-3	few	TRBD1	TRBJ1-4	TGTGCCATCAGTCCAGGGGGTGAAAAACTGTTTTTT	CAISPGGEKLFF
TRBV24-1	.	.	TRBJ2-5	TGTGCCACCAGTGATTCTAACAGGGAAGAGACCCAGTACTTC	CATSDSNREETQYF
TRBV6-2/TRBV6-3	.	.	TRBJ1-6	TGTGCCAGCAGCCGCGCAGGGGAGAATTCACCCCTCCACTTT	CASSRAGENSPLHF
TRBV5-1	once	.	TRBJ1-1	TGCGCCAGCAGCCCTCTACAGGACACTGAAGCTTTCTTT	CASSPLQDTEAFF
TRBV5-8	.	TRBD2	TRBJ2-2	TGTGCCAGCAGCTTGTTAGCGGGGGGGCACCGGGAGCTGTTTTTT	CASSLLAGGHRELFF
TRBV9	.	.	TRBJ2-2	TGTGCCAGCAGCGCCCCAGTGGTAGGGGAGCTGTTTTTT	CASSAPVVGELFF
TRBV10-3	.	TRBD2	TRBJ2-1	TGTGCCATCAGTGAGACGGGCGGGGGACCCTATGAGCAGTTCTTC	CAISETGGGPYEQFF
TRBV5-4	.	TRBD1	TRBJ1-4	TGTGCCAGCAGCTTGGGACAGGGTGAAAAACTGTTTTTT	CASSLGQGEKLFF